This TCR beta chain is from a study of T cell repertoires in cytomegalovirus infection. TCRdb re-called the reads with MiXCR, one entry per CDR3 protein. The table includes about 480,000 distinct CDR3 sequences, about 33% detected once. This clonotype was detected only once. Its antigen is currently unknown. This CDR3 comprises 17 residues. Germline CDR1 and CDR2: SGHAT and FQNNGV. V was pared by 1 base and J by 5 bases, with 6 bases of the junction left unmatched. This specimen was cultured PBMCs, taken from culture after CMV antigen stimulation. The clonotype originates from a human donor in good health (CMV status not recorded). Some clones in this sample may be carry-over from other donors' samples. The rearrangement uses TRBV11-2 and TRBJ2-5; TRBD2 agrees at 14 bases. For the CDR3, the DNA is TGTGCCAGCAGCTTAGCGGGACTAGCGGGAGTACGGGAGACCCAGTACTTC. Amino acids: CASSLAGLAGVRETQYF.